This T cell receptor beta chain was recorded in a study of T cell responses to AZD1222 COVID-19 vaccine. Assay used: immunoSEQ multiplex PCR; TCRdb lists only in-frame clones, some missing. Of about 150,000 clones listed, roughly nine tenths are singletons. V gave up 1 base and J gave up 2 bases; unmatched junction bases: 10. The CDR3 length is 18 residues. The V gene's germline CDR1 is SGHTA and CDR2 FQGNSA. Regarding the study as a whole: No repertoire was sampled before or during the peak T cell response, only after it.

This clone has just a few counts. Its antigen is still unknown. The sequenced sample was peripheral blood, obtained on day 0 of AZD1222 vaccination. V usage is TRBV7-2 and J usage is TRBJ2-1; 8 bases line up with TRBD2. This receptor was identified in an adult in good health. CDR3 in DNA: TGTGCCAGCAGCTTAGTCTCCGGCGGGAGGAAAACCTACAATGAGCAGTTCTTC. Translation: CASSLVSGGRKTYNEQFF. The complete variable domain, with remaining parts taken from reference TRBV7-2 and TRBJ2-1, reads GAGVSQSPSNKVTEKGKDVELRCDPISGHTALYWYRQSLGQGLEFLIYFQGNSAPDKSGLPSDRFSAERTGGSVSTLTIQRTQQEDSAVYLCASSLVSGGRKTYNEQFFGPGTRLTVL.